One sample yielded the 32 T cell receptor beta chains listed below, sequenced in a study of blood T cell repertoires in COVID-19. Method: immunoSEQ multiplex PCR; TCRdb's copy keeps in-frame clones and lacks some. This sample yields about 200,000 clones, of which about 90% are seen a single time; over 1% belongs to the top ten. The sequenced sample was PBMCs or T cells enriched from blood (not recorded which). The receptors here all came from a young man who had recovered from COVID-19.

The chain carries TRBV15 and TRBJ1-5, with TRBD1 identical over 8 bases. Germline V gene lookup returns CDR1 LNHNV and CDR2 YYDKDF (reference sequence). This CDR3 has 15 residues. V shed 4 bases and J 0 bases; nucleotides not matched to a gene: 2. The DNA of the CDR3 is TGTGCCACCAGCATGACAGGGGATAGCAATCAGCCCCAGCATTTT. Amino acids: CATSMTGDSNQPQHF.

In this sample, this clone turned up once. V is TRBV10-2 and J is TRBJ1-3; 7 nucleotides line up with TRBD1. Per the germline V gene, CDR1 is WSHSY and CDR2 is SAAADI. V shed 3 bases, J shed 3 bases, and the junction held 8 bases outside the gene matches. CDR3 length equals 16 residues. The CDR3 loop reads CASSESPTGSGNTIYF. CDR3 coding DNA: TGCGCCAGCAGTGAAAGCCCGACAGGGAGTGGAAACACCATATATTTT.

The CDR3 region has the DNA TGTGCCAGCAGCCCCCGGGGGGCCACTTACAATGAGCAGTTCTTC. Encoded protein: CASSPRGATYNEQFF. This chain joins TRBV9 and TRBJ2-1; tentative D call: TRBD2 (7 bases). The CDR3 has 15 residues. The V and J ends lost 4 bases and 4 bases respectively, with 15 bases between them. Looked up from germline, CDR1 is SGDLS and CDR2 is YYNGEE.

This clone was picked up a small number of times. CDR3 region: CASSLETSNTGELFF. Here the CDR3 DNA reads TGTGCCAGCAGCTTAGAGACATCGAACACCGGGGAGCTGTTTTTT. The rearrangement uses TRBV7-9 and TRBJ2-2; D not resolved. V shed 1 base and J shed 0 bases, with 6 bases lying between them. The length of the CDR3 is 15 residues. CDR1 SEHNR and CDR2 FQNEAQ come from the germline V gene (reference sequence).

The V and J genes are TRBV7-9 and TRBJ1-4; 8 nucleotides agree with TRBD1. Looked up from germline, CDR1 is SEHNR and CDR2 is FQNEAQ (reference sequence). J was trimmed by 5 bases and V by 5 bases; bases with no gene match: 13. This CDR3 contains 17 residues. CDR3 sequence reads: CASSPDLARTGNEKLFF. The CDR3 DNA is TGTGCCAGCAGCCCCGATTTGGCCAGGACAGGGAATGAAAAACTGTTTTTT.

This clone is a singleton in its sample. V and J are TRBV7-2 and TRBJ1-4, with TRBD1 matching over 8 bases. V trimming: 6 bases; J trimming: 10 bases; junction bases outside the gene matches: 10. This CDR3 is built from 14 residues. From germline, CDR1 is SGHTA and CDR2 FQGNSA. CDR3 sequence: CASSQGAEEGKLFF. CDR3 DNA: TGTGCCAGCAGTCAGGGGGCAGAAGAGGGAAAACTGTTTTTT.

The chain uses TRBV12-3 or TRBV12-4 and TRBJ1-1; tentatively, D is TRBD1 (5 bases). V lost 3 bases to trimming and J lost 1 base, with 6 bases between them. The CDR3 loop spans 13 amino acids. CDR3 DNA sequence: TGTGCCAGCAGTTTTGGACAGAACACTGAAGCTTTCTTT. As protein: CASSFGQNTEAFF.

The J gene is TRBJ2-1, the V gene TRBV11-3; D ambiguous. V was clipped by 2 bases and J by 9 bases, with 11 bases between them. Per germline, CDR1 SGHNT and CDR2 YENEEA. CDR3 size: 13 residues. CDR3 amino acids: CASSLSAYREQFF. CDR3 DNA sequence: TGTGCCAGCAGCTTATCCGCGTATCGTGAGCAGTTCTTC.

This clone was counted a few times. The chain recombines TRBV5-1 with TRBJ2-1; 8 positions match TRBD1. The germline CDR1 and CDR2 sequences are SGHRS and YFSETQ. CDR3 length: 15 amino acids. With 0 bases clipped from V and 2 bases from J, the junction kept 1 base outside the gene matches. CDR3 bases: TGCGCCAGCAGCTTGGCACAGGGGGCCTACAATGAGCAGTTCTTC. This translates into CASSLAQGAYNEQFF.

The V call is TRBV9, the J call TRBJ2-5; D gene unclear. From germline, CDR1 is SGDLS and CDR2 YYNGEE. This CDR3 has 15 amino acids. V was cut by 1 base and J by 5 bases, with 15 bases left in between. CDR3 DNA sequence: TGTGCCAGCAGCGTATTGGCAGGAACTGCGGAGACCCAGTACTTC. Its protein product is CASSVLAGTAETQYF.

The DNA of the CDR3 is TGTGCTAGTGGTTGGGGGCCCGGGACATTAAACACCGGGGAGCTGTTTTTT. This gives the protein CASGWGPGTLNTGELFF. The chain carries TRBV12-5 and TRBJ2-2, with D possibly being TRBD1 (6 bases). V gave up 4 bases and J gave up 2 bases, with 17 bases separating them. The germline V gene has CDR1 LGHNT and CDR2 FRNRAP. The CDR3 has 17 residues.

The rearrangement links TRBV6-5 to TRBJ1-4; TRBD1 is a possible D gene (5 bases). Germline CDR1 is MNHEY and CDR2 is SVGAGI. The CDR3 totals 14 residues. Trimming pared 2 bases from V and 7 bases from J, leaving 11 bases between. The CDR3 reads CASSYIGESEKLFF. CDR3 coding DNA: TGTGCCAGCAGTTACATAGGGGAAAGTGAAAAACTGTTTTTT.

This rearrangement joins TRBV11-2 to TRBJ1-1; D is undetermined. The V and J ends lost 3 bases and 4 bases respectively, with 3 bases between them. Germline CDR1 and CDR2: SGHAT and FQNNGV. The CDR3 is 11 amino acids. The CDR3 region has the DNA TGTGCCAGCAGCTTTAGCACTGAAGCTTTCTTT. It translates to CASSFSTEAFF.

The genes are TRBV7-2 and TRBJ2-2, with 8 bases that match TRBD2. The CDR3 contains 16 residues. Germline loops: CDR1 SGHTA, CDR2 FQGNSA. Trimming took 2 bases from V and 1 from J; bases not matched to a gene: 3. The CDR3 loop is CASSLWAGGNTGELFF. CDR3 DNA: TGTGCCAGCAGCTTATGGGCGGGAGGGAACACCGGGGAGCTGTTTTTT. The full variable domain, rest sourced from reference TRBV7-2 and TRBJ2-2, is GAGVSQSPSNKVTEKGKDVELRCDPISGHTALYWYRQSLGQGLEFLIYFQGNSAPDKSGLPSDRFSAERTGGSVSTLTIQRTQQEDSAVYLCASSLWAGGNTGELFFGEGSRLTVL.

This chain links TRBV5-1 with TRBJ2-5; the match to TRBD1 covers 9 bases. This CDR3 has 14 residues. The junction had 5 bases not matched to a gene; V was cut back by 3 bases and J by 5 bases. Germline-derived CDR1 and CDR2 are SGHRS and YFSETQ. CDR3 bases: TGCGCCAGCAGCTCGGGACAGGGTGGTGAGACCCAGTACTTC. Its translation: CASSSGQGGETQYF. Complete variable domain (other parts from reference TRBV5-1 and TRBJ2-5): KAGVTQTPRYLIKTRGQQVTLSCSPISGHRSVSWYQQTPGQGLQFLFEYFSETQRNKGNFPGRFSGRQFSNSRSEMNVSTLELGDSALYLCASSSGQGGETQYFGPGTRLLVL.

The chain is built from TRBV2 and TRBJ2-2; no definite D call. Trimming pared 3 bases from V and 7 bases from J, leaving 9 bases between. In germline, CDR1 is SNHLY, CDR2 FYNNEI. The CDR3 is made up of 13 amino acids. As DNA, the CDR3 is TGTGCCAGCAGTGATAAGCTCCTCGGGGAGCTGTTTTTT. This codes for CASSDKLLGELFF. Looking up the rest from reference TRBV2 and TRBJ2-2 gives the full variable domain: EPEVTQTPSHQVTQMGQEVILRCVPISNHLYFYWYRQILGQKVEFLVSFYNNEISEKSEIFDDQFSVERPDGSNFTLKIRSTKLEDSAMYFCASSDKLLGELFFGEGSRLTVL.

The rearrangement uses TRBV6-2 or TRBV6-3 and TRBJ2-5; D unclear. The CDR3 spans 13 residues. The ends were cut back, 2 bases at V and 3 bases at J, with 7 bases in the middle. From germline, CDR1 is MNHEY and CDR2 SVGEGT. In DNA, the CDR3 is TGTGCCAGCAGTTACGGCGGAGAAGAGACCCAGTACTTC. Amino acids: CASSYGGEETQYF.

V is TRBV7-9 and J is TRBJ2-1, with TRBD2 matching 13 bases. The CDR3 runs to 16 residues. V was pared by 2 bases and J by 10 bases, with 8 bases of the junction left unmatched. CDR1 is SEHNR and CDR2 is FQNEAQ in the germline V gene (reference sequence). CDR3 in DNA: TGTGCCAGCAGCTTATTTGGGACTAGCGGGACTTCGGAGCAGTTCTTC. It encodes CASSLFGTSGTSEQFF.

The V gene is TRBV9, the J gene TRBJ2-1; 12 bases match TRBD2. There are 15 residues in the CDR3. V was pared by 0 bases and J by 8 bases, with 3 bases of the junction left unmatched. Germline CDR1 and CDR2: SGDLS and YYNGEE. CDR3 bases: TGTGCCAGCAGCGTAGGTTCTAGCGGGAGGGATGAGCAGTTCTTC. This gives the protein CASSVGSSGRDEQFF. Full variable domain (rest looked up from reference TRBV9 and TRBJ2-1): DSGVTQTPKHLITATGQRVTLRCSPRSGDLSVYWYQQSLDQGLQFLIQYYNGEERAKGNILERFSAQQFPDLHSELNLSSLELGDSALYFCASSVGSSGRDEQFFGPGTRLTVL.

This chain uses TRBV30 with TRBJ1-1; TRBD1 aligns across 9 bases. This CDR3 has 12 residues. Unmatched junction bases numbered 8, after V lost 8 bases and J lost 7 bases. CDR1 and CDR2 from the germline V gene are GTSNPN and SVGIG (reference sequence). In nucleotides, the CDR3 is TGTGCCGGAGAACAGGGGGCTGGTGAAGCTTTCTTT. It encodes CAGEQGAGEAFF.

Only a few counts were recorded for this clone. This chain links TRBV6-5 with TRBJ2-5, with D possibly being TRBD2 (6 bases). CDR3 length: 15 residues. V was clipped by 0 bases and J by 5 bases, with 13 bases between them. The V gene's germline CDR1 is MNHEY and CDR2 SVGAGI. The CDR3 DNA is TGTGCCAGCAGTTACTCCCTCGGGAGCTGGGAGACCCAGTACTTC. Protein: CASSYSLGSWETQYF.

V gene TRBV28 combines with J gene TRBJ1-5, with D uncertain. The CDR3 loop spans 15 amino acids. V lost 7 bases to trimming and J lost 0 bases, with 13 bases between them. The germline V gene encodes CDR1 MDHEN and CDR2 SYDVKM. The CDR3 region has the DNA TGTGCCAGCACCGAAGGAGGTTATAGCAATCAGCCCCAGCATTTT. Amino acids: CASTEGGYSNQPQHF.

The chain carries TRBV2 and TRBJ2-7, with 8 positions matching TRBD1. V was clipped by 6 bases and J by 8 bases; unmatched bases: 12. The CDR3 consists of 14 residues. Per germline, CDR1 SNHLY and CDR2 FYNNEI. The CDR3 sequence: CASRHPGQGYKQYF. As DNA, the CDR3 is TGTGCCAGCAGACACCCTGGACAGGGTTACAAGCAGTACTTC.

The V call is TRBV7-9, the J call TRBJ2-1; 8 nucleotides agree with TRBD2. Germline loops: CDR1 SEHNR, CDR2 FQNEAQ (reference sequence). The CDR3 consists of 15 residues. V was pared by 1 base and J by 3 bases, with 2 bases of the junction left unmatched. The CDR3 bases are TGTGCCAGCAGCTTAGAGCGGGAGCTCTACAATGAGCAGTTCTTC. This sequence encodes CASSLERELYNEQFF.

The rearrangement links TRBV4-3 to TRBJ2-7, with TRBD2 as a possible D gene (7 bases). Germline CDR1 LGHNA, CDR2 YSLEER. The CDR3 is 16 amino acids. Trimming left V 2 bases short and J 0 bases short, with 14 bases between. In DNA form, the CDR3 reads TGCGCCAGCAGCCAAAGGTTACGGGGGGCCTCCTACGAGCAGTACTTC. Its protein product is CASSQRLRGASYEQYF.

The chain has TRBV2 and TRBJ1-5, with 7 bases that match TRBD1. The CDR3 spans 14 residues. CDR1 and CDR2 (germline): SNHLY, FYNNEI. Trimming at V came to 6 bases and at J to 5 bases, leaving 7 bases not matched to a gene. CDR3 protein: CASSVEGADQPQHF. For the CDR3, the DNA is TGTGCCAGCAGCGTCGAGGGGGCTGATCAGCCCCAGCATTTT.

The chain joins TRBV3-1 (or the pseudogene TRBV3-2) to TRBJ2-3; TRBD2 matches 7 bases. The CDR3 totals 16 residues. From germline, CDR1 is LGHDT and CDR2 YNNKEL (reference sequence). Trimming took 1 base from V and 2 from J; bases not matched to a gene: 6. The CDR3 DNA follows: TGTGCCAGCAGCCAAGGGAGCGGGGCCCTCACAGATACGCAGTATTTT. Translated, it gives CASSQGSGALTDTQYF.

The V gene is TRBV19, the J gene TRBJ1-4; D gene ambiguous. V lost 5 bases and J 4 bases, leaving 14 bases between the germline ends. The CDR3 contains 15 residues. Germline V gene lookup returns CDR1 LNHDA and CDR2 SQIVND (reference sequence). The CDR3 protein is CASSGKRSINEKLFF. CDR3 DNA sequence: TGTGCCAGTAGTGGAAAACGGAGTATTAATGAAAAACTGTTTTTT.

The V call is TRBV7-2, the J call TRBJ2-5, with 9 bases identical to TRBD1. This CDR3 contains 16 residues. Germline V gene data show CDR1 as SGHTA and CDR2 as FQGNSA. Trimming cost V 2 bases and J 1 base; bases outside gene matches: 5. CDR3 loop: CASSLLGQGIQETQYF. Here the CDR3 DNA reads TGTGCCAGCAGCTTACTGGGACAGGGAATCCAAGAGACCCAGTACTTC.

This sequence joins TRBV19 and TRBJ2-7, with a tentative D call TRBD1 (6 bases). The CDR3 extends over 13 amino acids. V was cut by 6 bases and J by 2 bases, with 11 bases left in between. Germline V lookup: CDR1 LNHDA, CDR2 SQIVND (reference sequence). The CDR3, as DNA: TGTGCCAGTAGCCACGGACAGACCTACGAGCAGTACTTC. Residues: CASSHGQTYEQYF.

This clone was found a few times. The chain has TRBV2 and TRBJ2-7, with D unclear. The CDR3 totals 12 residues. The V gene's germline CDR1 is SNHLY and CDR2 FYNNEI. Trimming stripped 0 bases from V and 4 bases from J, with 4 bases between. In DNA, the CDR3 is TGTGCCAGCAGTGAAGCCAGGTACGAGCAGTACTTC. It encodes CASSEARYEQYF.

Turning to this clone: At one boundary the junction diverges from the germline segment, which might be a read error. The gene calls are TRBV5-1 and TRBJ2-1; D possibly corresponds to TRBD2 (6 bases). This CDR3 comprises 14 residues. Looked up from germline, CDR1 is SGHRS and CDR2 is YFSETQ. Here the CDR3 reads CASSSRDSDNEQFF. The DNA for the CDR3 is TGCGCCAGCAGCTCCCGGGACTCCGACAATGAGCAGTTCTTC.